This T cell receptor (beta chain) comes out of a study of blood T cell repertoires in COVID-19. Study-level background: Sources were T cells, B-cell-depleted T cells, or PBMCs; the material itself was cDNA or gDNA.

The CDR3 has 15 residues. Germline V gene data show CDR1 as MNHEY and CDR2 as SVGAGI. V lost 5 bases to trimming and J lost 2 bases, with 14 bases between them. Original handling: Scientists estimated how many nucleated cells there were by amplifying reference gene primers. Profiled with immunoSEQ multiplex PCR; TCRdb holds only in-frame clones, not every one. V and J calls and clone size are as listed in that table; D and trimming were resolved from the DNA. The table records hundreds of thousands of clones, roughly four fifths of them present only once. The TCR originated in a woman aged 50 to 60 who had been exposed to COVID-19. The chain uses TRBV6-5 and TRBJ2-3; weak D call: TRBD2 (5 bases). Sequenced: PBMCs or T cells enriched from blood (not recorded which). The CDR3 reads CASSQDSSYTDTQYF. In DNA, the CDR3 is TGTGCCAGCAGTCAGGACTCCTCTTACACAGATACGCAGTATTTT.